This TCR beta chain is drawn from a study of T cell responses to AZD1222 COVID-19 vaccine (TCRdb year 2021). As for the study more broadly: A total of approximately 230 trial participants underwent TCR sequencing, of whom 207 received two doses of AZD1222 and some 26 received two doses of the MenACWY control vaccine. Trial participants were enrolled into age subgroups of 18-55, 56-69 and 70-plus years, which contained 148, 28 and 57 TCR-sequenced participants, respectively.

The paper's findings and limits, for the study overall: Conclusions about previously exposed vaccinees are limited because only a handful of AZD1222 recipients were SARS-CoV-2 seropositive at baseline. CD4 TCRs associated with the vaccine covered the entire spike protein, and the dominant responses were in regions 160-218 and 743-854. Most participants were white British and females outnumbered males, and the authors suggested that clonal diversity may have been underestimated. No day 14 peak-response samples were available, so repertoires were characterized only after the peak T cell response. After two AZD1222 doses, spike-specific TCR breadth and depth were significantly higher than at day 0 and than in MenACWY recipients. Reportedly, almost half of the unique spike-specific TCRs recognized epitopes lying outside the regions that are mutated in the B.1.351 and B.1.1.7 variants. In the small 56-69-year group, the increase in depth fell short of significance, most likely because of low power.

The CDR3 regions of human TCRbeta chains were subjected to immunosequencing. In the original analysis: Repertoire TCRs were checked for matches against a reference library of SARS-CoV-2-specific TCRs that had been generated using the MIRA antigen-specificity platform. Breadth was defined as the fraction of unique TCRs that were SARS-CoV-2-associated, and depth was defined as the fraction of total T cells that were SARS-CoV-2-associated. Using the MIRA data, every spike-specific TCR was mapped to the spike region that the TCR reacted to and assigned to either a CD4 or a CD8 class. Log10-transformed breadth and depth values were compared by one-way ANOVA with Sidak's multiple comparisons tests. TCRdb took this table from immuneACCESS and kept in-frame rearrangements with V and J called. Such tables lack part of the clones; where checked against another copy, unresolved V genes explain under half of the gap, and the rest is unexplained. The V and J calls and clone size come from that table; D and trimming were worked out from the DNA. For this sample there are some 150,000 clones; 75% to 95% appear just once. About 3.3% of the sample belongs to the ten largest clones.

According to the study, the label for this sample's time point signals: about 28 days (+/-7) after the second vaccine dose. AZD1222 recipients whose second dose came at about 4 weeks and those whose second dose came at about 12 weeks were combined into one group, since spike-specific TCR depth and breadth did not differ between the two schedules. Vaccinee samples were obtained from the UK trials COV001 and COV002, which included a single-blind randomized controlled phase 2/3 trial of AZD1222 (ChAdOx1 nCoV-19) in healthy adults. For TCRbeta chain sequencing, PBMC samples were collected from trial participants at day 0 and at day 28 after the second dose. Comments on this clone: Which antigen it targets is not known. No qualities accompany the bases; no much larger clone lies one base away.

The CDR3 starts with the cysteine, ends with the phenylalanine, and has 13 residues. Only CDR3 DNA remains: 39 bases, in frame from the first base. For this chain, trimming is 10 bases at the V end and 1 base at the J end, and the number of junction bases without a gene match is 6. This chain joins TRBV12-3 or TRBV12-4 to TRBJ1-1; TRBD1 lines up with 7 middle nucleotides. The source was peripheral blood, collected 28 days after the second AZD1222 dose. This TCR was recovered from an adult who received the AZD1222 COVID-19 vaccine. The encoded CDR3 is CATEGARNTEAFF. The nucleotide sequence is given as TGTGCCACCGAGGGGGCGAGGAACACTGAAGCTTTCTTT.